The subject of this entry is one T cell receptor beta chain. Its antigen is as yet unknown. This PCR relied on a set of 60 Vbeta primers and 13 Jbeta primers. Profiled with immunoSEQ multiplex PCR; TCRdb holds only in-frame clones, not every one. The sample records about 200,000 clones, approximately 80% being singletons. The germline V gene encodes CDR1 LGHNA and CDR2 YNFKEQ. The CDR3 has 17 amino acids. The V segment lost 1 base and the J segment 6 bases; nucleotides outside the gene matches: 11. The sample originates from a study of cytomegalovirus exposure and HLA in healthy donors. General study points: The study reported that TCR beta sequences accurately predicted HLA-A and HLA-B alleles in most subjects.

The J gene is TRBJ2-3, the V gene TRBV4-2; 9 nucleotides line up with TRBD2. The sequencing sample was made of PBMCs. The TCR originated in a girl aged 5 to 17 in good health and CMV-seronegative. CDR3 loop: CASSQAISGGPGDTQYF. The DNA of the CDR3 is TGTGCCAGCAGCCAAGCTATAAGCGGGGGGCCCGGGGATACGCAGTATTTT.